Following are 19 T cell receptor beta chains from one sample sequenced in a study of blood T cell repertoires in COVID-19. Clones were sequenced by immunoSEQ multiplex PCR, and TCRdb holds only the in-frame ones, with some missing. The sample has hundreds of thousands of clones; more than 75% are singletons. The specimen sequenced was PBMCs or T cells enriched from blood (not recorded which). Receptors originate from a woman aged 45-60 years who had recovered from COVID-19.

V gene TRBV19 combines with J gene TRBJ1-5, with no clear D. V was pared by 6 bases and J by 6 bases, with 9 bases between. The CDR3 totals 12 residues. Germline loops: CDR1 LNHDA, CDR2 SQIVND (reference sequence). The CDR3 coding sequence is TGTGCCAGTAGGGAGGGAAGTCAGCCCCAGCATTTT. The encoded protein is CASREGSQPQHF. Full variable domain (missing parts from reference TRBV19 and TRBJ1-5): DGGITQSPKYLFRKEGQNVTLSCEQNLNHDAMYWYRQDPGQGLRLIYYSQIVNDFQKGDIAEGYSVSREKKESFPLTVTSAQKNPTAFYLCASREGSQPQHFGDGTRLSIL.

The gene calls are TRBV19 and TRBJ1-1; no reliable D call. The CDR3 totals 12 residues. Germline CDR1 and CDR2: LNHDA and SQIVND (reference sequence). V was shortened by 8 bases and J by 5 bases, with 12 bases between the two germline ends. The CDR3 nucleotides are TGTGCCAGTCAACATTACCCGACTGAAGCTTTCTTT. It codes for CASQHYPTEAFF.

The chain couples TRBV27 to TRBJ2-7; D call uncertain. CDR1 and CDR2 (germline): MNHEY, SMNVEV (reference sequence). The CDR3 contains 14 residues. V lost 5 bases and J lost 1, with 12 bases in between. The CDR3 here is CASSVTAGSYEQYF. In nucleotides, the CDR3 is TGTGCCAGCAGTGTCACGGCCGGGTCCTACGAGCAGTACTTC.

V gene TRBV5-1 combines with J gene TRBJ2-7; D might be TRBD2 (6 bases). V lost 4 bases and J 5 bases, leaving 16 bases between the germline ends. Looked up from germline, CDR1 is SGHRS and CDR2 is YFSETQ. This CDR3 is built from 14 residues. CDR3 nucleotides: TGCGCCAGCAGCCGGAGTGGGGGGTCGAACGAGCAGTACTTC. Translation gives CASSRSGGSNEQYF.

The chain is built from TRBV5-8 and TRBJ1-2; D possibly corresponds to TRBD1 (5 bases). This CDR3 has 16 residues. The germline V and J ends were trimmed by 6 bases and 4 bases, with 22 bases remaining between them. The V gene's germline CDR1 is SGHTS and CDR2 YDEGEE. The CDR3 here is CASTFISVRAPYGYTF. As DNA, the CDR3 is TGTGCCAGCACCTTTATAAGTGTCAGGGCGCCCTATGGCTACACCTTC.

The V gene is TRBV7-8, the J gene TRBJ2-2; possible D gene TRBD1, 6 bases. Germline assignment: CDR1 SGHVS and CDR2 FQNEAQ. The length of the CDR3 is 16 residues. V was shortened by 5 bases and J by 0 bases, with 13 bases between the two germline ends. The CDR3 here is CASSARQDTNTGELFF. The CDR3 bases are TGTGCCAGCAGCGCCCGACAGGATACGAACACCGGGGAGCTGTTTTTT.

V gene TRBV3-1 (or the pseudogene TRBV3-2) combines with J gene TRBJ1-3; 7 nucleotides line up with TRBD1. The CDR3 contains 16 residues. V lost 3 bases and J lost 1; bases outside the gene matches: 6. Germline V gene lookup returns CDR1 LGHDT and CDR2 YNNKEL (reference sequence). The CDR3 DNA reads TGTGCCAGCAGCCACGGAACAGGGGCGTCTGGAAACACCATATATTTT. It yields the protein CASSHGTGASGNTIYF.

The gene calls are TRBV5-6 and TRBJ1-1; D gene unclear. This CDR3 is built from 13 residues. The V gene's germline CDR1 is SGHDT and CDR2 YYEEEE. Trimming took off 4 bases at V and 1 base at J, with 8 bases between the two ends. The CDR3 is CASSRGRNTEAFF. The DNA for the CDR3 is TGTGCCAGCAGCCGAGGAAGGAACACTGAAGCTTTCTTT.

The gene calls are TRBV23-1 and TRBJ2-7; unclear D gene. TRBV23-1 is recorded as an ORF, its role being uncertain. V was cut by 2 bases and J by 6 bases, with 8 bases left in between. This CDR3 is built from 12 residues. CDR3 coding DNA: TGCGCCAGCAGTCAAGATCGAGGCGAGCAGTACTTC. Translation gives CASSQDRGEQYF.

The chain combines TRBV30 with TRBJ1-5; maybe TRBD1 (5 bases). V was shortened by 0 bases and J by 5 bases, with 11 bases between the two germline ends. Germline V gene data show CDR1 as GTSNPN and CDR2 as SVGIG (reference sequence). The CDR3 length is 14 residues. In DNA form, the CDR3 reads TGTGCCTGGAGTGTGGGACGGGGGGATCAGCCCCAGCATTTT. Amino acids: CAWSVGRGDQPQHF.

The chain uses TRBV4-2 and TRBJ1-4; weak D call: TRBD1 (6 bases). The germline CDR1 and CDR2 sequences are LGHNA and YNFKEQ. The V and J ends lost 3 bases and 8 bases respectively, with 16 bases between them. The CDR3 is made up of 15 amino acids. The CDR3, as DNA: TGTGCCAGCAGCCATTCCGGGACAAGACCCGAAAAACTGTTTTTT. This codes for CASSHSGTRPEKLFF.

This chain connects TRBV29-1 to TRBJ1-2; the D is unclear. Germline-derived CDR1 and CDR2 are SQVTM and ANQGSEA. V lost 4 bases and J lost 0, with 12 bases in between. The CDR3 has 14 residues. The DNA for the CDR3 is TGCAGCGTTGGAGCGGACGGCTCTAACTATGGCTACACCTTC. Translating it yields CSVGADGSNYGYTF.

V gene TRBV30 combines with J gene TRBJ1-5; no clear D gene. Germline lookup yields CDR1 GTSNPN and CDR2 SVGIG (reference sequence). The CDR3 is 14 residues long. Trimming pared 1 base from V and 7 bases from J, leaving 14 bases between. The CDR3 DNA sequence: TGTGCCTGGAGTGATTACGGGGATGGACAGCCCCAGCATTTT. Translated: CAWSDYGDGQPQHF.

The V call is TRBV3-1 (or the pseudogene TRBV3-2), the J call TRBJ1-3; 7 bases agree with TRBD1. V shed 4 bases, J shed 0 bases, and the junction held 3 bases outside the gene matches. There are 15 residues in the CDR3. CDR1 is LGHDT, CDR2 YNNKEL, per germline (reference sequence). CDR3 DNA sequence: TGTGCCAGCAGCCCGGACAGGAACTCTGGAAACACCATATATTTT. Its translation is CASSPDRNSGNTIYF.

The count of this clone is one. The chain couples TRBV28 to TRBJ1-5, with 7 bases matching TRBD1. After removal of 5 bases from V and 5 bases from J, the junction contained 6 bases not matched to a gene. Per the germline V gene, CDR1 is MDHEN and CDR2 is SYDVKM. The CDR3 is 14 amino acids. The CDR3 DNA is TGTGCCAGCAGTATTAGAGGGGGCTATCAGCCCCAGCATTTT. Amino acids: CASSIRGGYQPQHF.

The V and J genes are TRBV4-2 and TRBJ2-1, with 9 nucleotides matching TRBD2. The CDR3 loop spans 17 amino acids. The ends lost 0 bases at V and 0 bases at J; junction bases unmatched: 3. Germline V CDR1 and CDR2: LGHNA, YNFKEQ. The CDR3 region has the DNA TGTGCCAGCAGCCAAGAAAGCGGGGGGAGCTCCTACAATGAGCAGTTCTTC. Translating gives CASSQESGGSSYNEQFF.

CDR3 coding DNA: TGTGCCAGTACTCAGGGGTATGAAAAACTGTTTTTT. Its translation: CASTQGYEKLFF. The chain has TRBV19 and TRBJ1-4; weak D call: TRBD1 (6 bases). Trimming took off 7 bases at V and 6 bases at J, with 9 bases between the two ends. CDR3 size: 12 residues. CDR1 and CDR2 (germline): LNHDA, SQIVND (reference sequence). Using reference TRBV19 and TRBJ1-4 for the parts outside the CDR3, the full variable domain is DGGITQSPKYLFRKEGQNVTLSCEQNLNHDAMYWYRQDPGQGLRLIYYSQIVNDFQKGDIAEGYSVSREKKESFPLTVTSAQKNPTAFYLCASTQGYEKLFFGSGTQLSVL.

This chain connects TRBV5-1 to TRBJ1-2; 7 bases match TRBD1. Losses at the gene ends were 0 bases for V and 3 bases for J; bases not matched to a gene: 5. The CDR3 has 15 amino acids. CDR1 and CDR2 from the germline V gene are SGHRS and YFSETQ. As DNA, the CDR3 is TGCGCCAGCAGCTTGGACCCCGGACAGGACTATGGCTACACCTTC. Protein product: CASSLDPGQDYGYTF.

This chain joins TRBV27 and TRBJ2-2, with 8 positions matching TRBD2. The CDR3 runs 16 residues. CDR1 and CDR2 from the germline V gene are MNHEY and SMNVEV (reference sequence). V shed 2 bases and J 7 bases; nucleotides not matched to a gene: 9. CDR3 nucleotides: TGTGCCAGCAGTTTAACGGGGGGGCGGGTAAGCGGGGAGCTGTTTTTT. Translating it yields CASSLTGGRVSGELFF.